This T cell receptor (beta chain) stems from a study of chemoradiotherapy in HPV16-positive cancers. Overall study results and limits: Candidate HPV-specific clones and E7-related TCR motifs grew in tumor during treatment.

Repertoires were sampled repeatedly during chemoradiotherapy. Trimming cost V 1 base and J 0 bases, with 10 bases left between them. There are 16 residues in the CDR3. Per germline, CDR1 MGHRA and CDR2 YSYEKL. The data were produced by immunoSEQ multiplex PCR, yet TCRdb's version contains in-frame clones alone and is incomplete. The sample contains about 25,000 clones, 85% to 95% of which appear only once. For this clone: As yet, its antigen is unknown.

The sample was blood, taken from a patient who underwent chemoradiotherapy. The sequence was obtained from a human donor with HPV-associated anogenital cancer. V and J are TRBV4-1 and TRBJ1-3; D is ambiguous. Written as DNA, the CDR3 is TGCGCCAGCAGCCAAGGCGAATTCCCCTCTGGAAACACCATATATTTT. Residues: CASSQGEFPSGNTIYF.